The T cell receptor (beta chain) described here comes from a study of CXCR3-negative and CXCR3-positive naive CD8 T cells. Each TRB cDNA library was prepared by 5' RACE (with UMI labels). TCRdb processed the 5' RACE reads again and assigns one entry to each CDR3 protein, with no DNA. The sample table includes some 45,000 distinct CDR3 sequences. This CDR3 comprises 15 residues. CDR1 SEHNR and CDR2 FQNEAQ come from the germline V gene (reference sequence). The receptor's source is a human donor in good health. Some clones in this sample may be carry-over from other donors' samples. Input material: naive CXCR3- CD8+ T cells from blood. Sample subset: CD45RO-CCR7+CD27+CD95- naive CD8+ T cells lacking CXCR3 (TNR3-). The chain recombines TRBV7-9 with TRBJ2-5; the D gene TCRdb calls, TRBD1, cannot be checked with no DNA. The chain's CDR3 is CASSSRDDFEETQYF.